This T cell receptor beta chain emerged from a study of blood T cell repertoires in COVID-19. Turning to the study itself: T cells, B-cell-depleted T cells, or PBMCs supplied cDNA or gDNA.

Authors' data handling: The authors estimated nucleated cell counts from reference gene primer amplification. Generated by immunoSEQ multiplex PCR, the TCRdb table keeps only in-frame clones and is missing some. Clone size and V and J calls were adopted from that table, with D and trimming inferred from the DNA. Among roughly 290,000 clones listed, roughly 90% were seen once. From germline, CDR1 is MNHEY and CDR2 SVGAGI. This CDR3 contains 12 residues. The germline V and J ends were trimmed by 6 bases and 5 bases, with 10 bases remaining between them. In regard to this clone: Other nucleotide sequences from this sample produce the same CDR3.

This clonotype originated in a woman aged 30 to 39 with COVID-19, enrolled during active disease. The specimen was peripheral blood. The chain couples TRBV6-5 to TRBJ1-1; D is perhaps TRBD1 (5 bases). In nucleotides, the CDR3 is TGTGCCAGCAGCAGGCAGGGTACTGAAGCTTTCTTT. It codes for CASSRQGTEAFF.